The clone carrying this T cell receptor beta chain was seen more than once but under ten times. Here immunoSEQ multiplex PCR was the method, and the copy in TCRdb shows in-frame clones only, minus some. The data contain roughly 290,000 clones, around 85% of them seen just once; the ten biggest clones take up 0.87%. This entry comes from a study of blood T cell repertoires in COVID-19. Study details: COVID-19 samples collected from the United States, Italy and Spain covered acute and convalescent phases. T cells, B-cell-depleted T cells, or PBMCs provided the cDNA or gDNA that served as material.

One Seattle source followed patients from active infection through their disease course. The origin of this receptor is a human donor with COVID-19, enrolled during active disease. The donor label of this sample is uncertain. Sequences were obtained from peripheral blood.

CDR3: CASSLESAGQGSSYGYTF. The CDR3 DNA sequence: TGCGCCAGCAGCTTGGAGAGCGCGGGACAGGGGTCCAGCTATGGCTACACCTTC. This sequence joins TRBV5-1 and TRBJ1-2; TRBD1 matches 10 bases. The V segment lost 0 bases and the J segment 4 bases; nucleotides outside the gene matches: 12. This CDR3 comprises 18 residues. Germline V gene sequence: CDR1 SGHRS, CDR2 YFSETQ.